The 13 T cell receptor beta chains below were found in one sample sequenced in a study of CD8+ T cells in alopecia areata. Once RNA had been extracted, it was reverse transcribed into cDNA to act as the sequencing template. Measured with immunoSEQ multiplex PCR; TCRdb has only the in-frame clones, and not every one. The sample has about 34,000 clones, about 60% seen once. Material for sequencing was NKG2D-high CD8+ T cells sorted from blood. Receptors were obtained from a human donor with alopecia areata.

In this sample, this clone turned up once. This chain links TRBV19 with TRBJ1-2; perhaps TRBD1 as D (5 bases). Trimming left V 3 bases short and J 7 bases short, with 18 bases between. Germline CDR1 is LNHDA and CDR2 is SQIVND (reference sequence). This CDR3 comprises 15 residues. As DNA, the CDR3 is TGTGCCAGTAGTATGGATCATGGGGGAAGCGGTGGCTACACCTTC. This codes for CASSMDHGGSGGYTF.

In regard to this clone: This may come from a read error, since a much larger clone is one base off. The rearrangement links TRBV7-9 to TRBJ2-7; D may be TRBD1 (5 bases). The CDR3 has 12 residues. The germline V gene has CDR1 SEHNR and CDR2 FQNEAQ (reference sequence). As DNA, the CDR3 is TGTGCCAACAGCTTCGCGACAGTCGAGCAGTACTTC. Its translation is CANSFATVEQYF.

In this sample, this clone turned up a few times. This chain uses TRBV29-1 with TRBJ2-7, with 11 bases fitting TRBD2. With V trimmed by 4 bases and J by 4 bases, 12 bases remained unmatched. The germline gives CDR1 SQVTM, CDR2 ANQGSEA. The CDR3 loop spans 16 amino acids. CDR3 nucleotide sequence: TGCAGCGTTGGACTAGCGGGGAGAATTTCCCTGTACGAGCAGTACTTC. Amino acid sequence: CSVGLAGRISLYEQYF.

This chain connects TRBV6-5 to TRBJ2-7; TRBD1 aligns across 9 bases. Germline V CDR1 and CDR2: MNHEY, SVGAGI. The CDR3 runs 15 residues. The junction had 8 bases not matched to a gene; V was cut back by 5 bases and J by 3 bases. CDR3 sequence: CASSSPGQGVYEQYF. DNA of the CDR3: TGTGCCAGCAGTAGTCCGGGACAGGGAGTCTACGAGCAGTACTTC.

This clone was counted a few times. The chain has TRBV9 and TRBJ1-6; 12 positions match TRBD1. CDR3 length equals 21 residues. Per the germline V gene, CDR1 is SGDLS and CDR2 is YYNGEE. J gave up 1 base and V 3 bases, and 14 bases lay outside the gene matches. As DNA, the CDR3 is TGTGCCAGCAGCGGAGAGTCCGGGACAGGGGGCTTTTTGTCCTATAATTCACCCCTCCACTTT. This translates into CASSGESGTGGFLSYNSPLHF. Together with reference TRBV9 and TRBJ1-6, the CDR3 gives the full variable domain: DSGVTQTPKHLITATGQRVTLRCSPRSGDLSVYWYQQSLDQGLQFLIQYYNGEERAKGNILERFSAQQFPDLHSELNLSSLELGDSALYFCASSGESGTGGFLSYNSPLHFGNGTRLTVT.

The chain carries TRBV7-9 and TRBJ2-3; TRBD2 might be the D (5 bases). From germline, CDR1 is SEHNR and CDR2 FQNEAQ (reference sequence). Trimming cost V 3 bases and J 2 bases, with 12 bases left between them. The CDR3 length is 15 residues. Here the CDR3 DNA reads TGTGCCAGCAGCTTGGTTATGACTAACACAGATACGCAGTATTTT. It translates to CASSLVMTNTDTQYF.

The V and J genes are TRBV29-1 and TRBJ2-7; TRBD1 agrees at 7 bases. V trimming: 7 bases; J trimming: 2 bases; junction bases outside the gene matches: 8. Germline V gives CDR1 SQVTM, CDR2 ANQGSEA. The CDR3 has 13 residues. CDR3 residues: CSALTGIAYEQYF. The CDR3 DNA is TGCAGCGCTTTGACAGGGATAGCCTACGAGCAGTACTTC.

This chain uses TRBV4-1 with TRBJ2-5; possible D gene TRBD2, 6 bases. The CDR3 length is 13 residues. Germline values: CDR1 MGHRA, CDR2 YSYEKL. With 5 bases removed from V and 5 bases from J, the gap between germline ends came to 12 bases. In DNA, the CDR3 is TGCGCCAGCAGCTCCCGTGGGGGGGAGACCCAGTACTTC. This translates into CASSSRGGETQYF.

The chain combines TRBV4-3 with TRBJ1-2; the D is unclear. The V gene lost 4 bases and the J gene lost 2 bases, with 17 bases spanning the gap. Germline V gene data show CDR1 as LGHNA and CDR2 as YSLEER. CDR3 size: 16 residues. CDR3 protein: CASSPHERQRNYGYTF. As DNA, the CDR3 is TGCGCCAGCAGCCCTCACGAGCGGCAGCGAAACTATGGCTACACCTTC.

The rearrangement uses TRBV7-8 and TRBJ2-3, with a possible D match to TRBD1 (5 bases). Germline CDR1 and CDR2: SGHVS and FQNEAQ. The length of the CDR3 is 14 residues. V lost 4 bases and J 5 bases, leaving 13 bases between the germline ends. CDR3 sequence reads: CASSSRQGRDTQYF. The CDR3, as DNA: TGTGCCAGCAGCTCCAGGCAGGGCCGAGATACGCAGTATTTT.

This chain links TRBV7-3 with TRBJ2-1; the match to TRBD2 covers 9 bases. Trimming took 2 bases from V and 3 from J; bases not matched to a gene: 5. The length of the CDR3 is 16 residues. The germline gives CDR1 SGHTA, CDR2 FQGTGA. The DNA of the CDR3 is TGTGCCAGCAGCTTAGGTCCTAGCGGGAACTACAATGAGCAGTTCTTC. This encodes CASSLGPSGNYNEQFF.

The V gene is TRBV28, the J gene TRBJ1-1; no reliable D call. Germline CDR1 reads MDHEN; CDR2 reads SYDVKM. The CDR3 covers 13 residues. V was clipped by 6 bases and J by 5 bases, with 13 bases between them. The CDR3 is CASRTGRRTEAFF. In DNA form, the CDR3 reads TGTGCCAGCAGAACTGGACGGCGGACTGAAGCTTTCTTT.

CDR3 bases: TGTGCCAGCAGGGGACAGGGGGTGCGATACACCTTC. Residues: CASRGQGVRYTF. The chain joins TRBV7-9 to TRBJ1-2; 11 bases line up with TRBD1. There are 12 residues in the CDR3. Germline trimming cut 6 bases from V and 11 bases from J; bases unmatched to any gene: 5. Germline loops: CDR1 SEHNR, CDR2 FQNEAQ (reference sequence).